Sequencing of this TCR beta chain was carried out in a study of cytomegalovirus exposure and HLA in healthy donors. The CDR3 sequence is 15 residues long. J was trimmed by 4 bases and V by 1 base; bases with no gene match: 5. The V gene's germline CDR1 is SGHVS and CDR2 FQNEAQ. Use of 60 Vbeta and 13 Jbeta primers characterized the PCR. Some clones are missing from TCRdb's copy, which holds only in-frame ones; the method was immunoSEQ multiplex PCR. The table shows around 78,000 clones, with approximately 57% occurring only once. This receptor was identified in a man under 40 in good health and CMV-seropositive. The chain carries TRBV7-8 and TRBJ2-7, with 9 positions matching TRBD2. Sequenced material: PBMCs. In nucleotides, the CDR3 is TGTGCCAGCAGCTTAGGATCTAGCGGGGTTTACGAGCAGTACTTC. Protein sequence: CASSLGSSGVYEQYF.